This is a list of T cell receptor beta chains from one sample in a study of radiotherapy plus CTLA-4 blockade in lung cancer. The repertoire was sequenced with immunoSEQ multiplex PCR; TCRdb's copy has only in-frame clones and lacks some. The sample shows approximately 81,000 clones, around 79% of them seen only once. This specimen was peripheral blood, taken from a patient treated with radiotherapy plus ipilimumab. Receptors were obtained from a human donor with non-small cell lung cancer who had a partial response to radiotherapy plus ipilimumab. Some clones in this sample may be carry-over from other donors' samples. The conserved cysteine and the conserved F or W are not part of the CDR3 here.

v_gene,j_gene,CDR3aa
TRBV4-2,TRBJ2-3,ASSQLLAGGADTQY
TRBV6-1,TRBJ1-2,ASSRQGSNYGYT
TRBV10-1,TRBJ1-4,ASSERDREKLF
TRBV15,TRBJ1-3,ATSRDAGGRTGNTIY
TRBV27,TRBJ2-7,ASSPLAGRYEQY
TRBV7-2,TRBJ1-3,ASSGDRVYNTIY
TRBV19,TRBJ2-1,ASSIDPPLEYEQF
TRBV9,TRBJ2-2,ASSVEGSRGRAGGSGELF
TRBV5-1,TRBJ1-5,ASMEIYQPQH
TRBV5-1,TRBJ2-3,ASSKRLAGGTDTQY
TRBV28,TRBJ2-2,ASGPPGYTHQLTNTGELF
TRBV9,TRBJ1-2,ASSGTAYGYT
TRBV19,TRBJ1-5,ASSLYRGMDQPQH
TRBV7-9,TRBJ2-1,ASSLVVAGGSYNEQF
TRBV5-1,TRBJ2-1,ASSLEFREGLDEQF
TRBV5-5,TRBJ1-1,ASSSMDNEAF
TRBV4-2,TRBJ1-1,ASSQDQGRAEAF
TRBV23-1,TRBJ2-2,ASSREGREVIAGELF
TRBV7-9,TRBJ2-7,ASSKLAGGYEQY
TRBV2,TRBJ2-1,ASSPDSNEQF
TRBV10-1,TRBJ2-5,ASSETAVTGETQY
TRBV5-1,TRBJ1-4,ASSLGVGGGPNEKLF
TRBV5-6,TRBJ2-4,ASSLVQIAKNIQY
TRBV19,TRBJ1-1,ATTDRGNTEAF
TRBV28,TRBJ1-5,ASSQLRGPQH
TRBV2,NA,ASSPSGRALYEQY
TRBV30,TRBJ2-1,AWKSFGRAETMF
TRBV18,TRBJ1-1,ASSGQGPNTEAF
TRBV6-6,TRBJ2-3,ASSYSGTGITDTQY
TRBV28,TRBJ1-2,ASSLSRRTHGYT
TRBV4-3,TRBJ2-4,ASSQKSWGQENIQY
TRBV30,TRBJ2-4,AWSPAERFQY
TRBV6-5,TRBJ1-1,ASSYKGLGLNTEAF
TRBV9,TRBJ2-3,ASSVGTSGDTQY
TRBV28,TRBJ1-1,ASSSTGGEAF
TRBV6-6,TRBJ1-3,ASSGGAGNTIY